The source of this TCR beta chain is a study of CD8 T cells in ankylosing spondylitis. In this sample, this clonotype turned up a few times. The target antigen is unknown. TCRdb called the 5' RACE reads again in MiXCR, with one record for every CDR3 protein. The sample consists of 350,000 or so distinct CDR3 sequences, around 15% of them appearing once. The study's findings and limits: Certain motif variants had earlier appeared in reactive arthritis synovial fluid and blood.

The CDR3 loop spans 16 amino acids. Germline CDR1 and CDR2: LGHDT and YNNKEL (reference sequence). V dropped 0 bases and J dropped 7; count of bases not matched to a gene: 4. The sequence derives from a male donor with ankylosing spondylitis or in good health (not recorded which). This chain joins TRBV3-1 and TRBJ2-1; 12 bases are shared with TRBD2. Material for sequencing was blood, either unsorted or a sorted T cell fraction (not recorded which). DNA of the CDR3: TGTGCCAGCAGCCAAGAGTGGGGGACTAGCGGGAATGAGCAGTTCTTC. Amino acids: CASSQEWGTSGNEQFF.